This passage covers 2 T cell receptor beta chains from one sample sequenced in a study of blood T cell repertoires in COVID-19. The data were produced by immunoSEQ multiplex PCR, yet TCRdb's version contains in-frame clones alone and is incomplete. In the table there are about 140,000 clones, about 91% of which are singletons. The specimen was peripheral blood. Receptors were obtained from a woman aged 60-75 years with acute or convalescent COVID-19.

This clone was recorded once. The CDR3 loop reads CASGGTGGAFF. The CDR3 DNA follows: TGTGCCAGTGGGGGGACGGGCGGAGCTTTCTTT. V gene TRBV12-3 or TRBV12-4 combines with J gene TRBJ1-1; TRBD1 is a possible D gene (5 bases). CDR3 length equals 11 residues. V was pared by 9 bases and J by 10 bases, with 15 bases between.

The rearrangement joins TRBV14 to TRBJ1-1; 7 nucleotides line up with TRBD1. Germline V gene data show CDR1 as SGHDN and CDR2 as FVKESK. V trimming: 3 bases; J trimming: 5 bases; junction bases outside the gene matches: 9. The CDR3 length is 15 residues. The CDR3 here is CASSHVSTGKTEAFF. As DNA, the CDR3 is TGTGCCAGCAGCCACGTATCGACAGGGAAGACTGAAGCTTTCTTT.